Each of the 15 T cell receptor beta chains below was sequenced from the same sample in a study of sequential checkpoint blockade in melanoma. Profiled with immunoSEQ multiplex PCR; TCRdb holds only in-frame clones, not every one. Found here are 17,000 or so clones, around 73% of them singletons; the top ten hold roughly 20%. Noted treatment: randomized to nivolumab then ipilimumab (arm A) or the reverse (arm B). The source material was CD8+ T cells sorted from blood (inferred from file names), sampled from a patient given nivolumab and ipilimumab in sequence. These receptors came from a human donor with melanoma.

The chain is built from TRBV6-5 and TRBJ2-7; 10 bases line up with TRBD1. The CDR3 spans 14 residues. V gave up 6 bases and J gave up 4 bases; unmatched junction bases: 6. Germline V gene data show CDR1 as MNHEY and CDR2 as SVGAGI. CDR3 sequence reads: CASSPTGGPYEQYF. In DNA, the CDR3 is TGTGCCAGCAGCCCGACAGGGGGCCCTTACGAGCAGTACTTC.

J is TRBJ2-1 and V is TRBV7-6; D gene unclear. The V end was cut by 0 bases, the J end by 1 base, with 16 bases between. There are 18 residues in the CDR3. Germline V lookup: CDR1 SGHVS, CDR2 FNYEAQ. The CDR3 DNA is TGTGCCAGCAGCTTAGCGGTAGAGAGCGTACTTTCCTACAATGAGCAGTTCTTC. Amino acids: CASSLAVESVLSYNEQFF.

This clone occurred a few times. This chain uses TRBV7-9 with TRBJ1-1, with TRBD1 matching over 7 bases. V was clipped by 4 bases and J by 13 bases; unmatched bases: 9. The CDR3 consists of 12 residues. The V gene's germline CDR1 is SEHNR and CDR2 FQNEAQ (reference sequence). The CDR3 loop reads CASSSIDREVFF. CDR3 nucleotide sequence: TGTGCCAGCAGCTCTATTGACAGGGAGGTTTTCTTT.

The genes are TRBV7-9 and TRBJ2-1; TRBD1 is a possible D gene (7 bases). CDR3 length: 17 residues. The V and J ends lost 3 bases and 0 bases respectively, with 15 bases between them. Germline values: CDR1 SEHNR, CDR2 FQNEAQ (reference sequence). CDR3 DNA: TGTGCCAGCAGCTTGGGGGGACAGCAGAGCTCCTACAATGAGCAGTTCTTC. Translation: CASSLGGQQSSYNEQFF.

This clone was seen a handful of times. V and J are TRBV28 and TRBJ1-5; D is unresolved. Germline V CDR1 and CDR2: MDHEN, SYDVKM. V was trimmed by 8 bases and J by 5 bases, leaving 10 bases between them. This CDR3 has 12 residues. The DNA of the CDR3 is TGTGCCAGCTCCCGGAGGGATCAGCCCCAGCATTTT. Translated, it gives CASSRRDQPQHF.

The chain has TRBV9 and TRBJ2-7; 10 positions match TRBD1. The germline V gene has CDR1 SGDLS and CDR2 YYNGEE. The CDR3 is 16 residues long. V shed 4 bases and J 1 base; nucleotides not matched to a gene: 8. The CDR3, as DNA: TGTGCCAGCAGCCCCGGGACAGGGGCTGAATCCTACGAGCAGTACTTC. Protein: CASSPGTGAESYEQYF.

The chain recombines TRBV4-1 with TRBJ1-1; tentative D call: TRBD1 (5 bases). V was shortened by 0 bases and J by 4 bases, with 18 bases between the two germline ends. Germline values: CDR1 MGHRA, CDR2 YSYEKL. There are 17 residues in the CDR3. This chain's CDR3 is CASSQDSGGIGSTEAFF. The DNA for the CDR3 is TGCGCCAGCAGCCAAGATTCCGGGGGGATCGGGTCCACTGAAGCTTTCTTT.

DNA for the CDR3: TGTGCCAGCAGCGTAGCAGGGGATGCTAACTATGGCTACACCTTC. Protein product: CASSVAGDANYGYTF. This chain links TRBV9 with TRBJ1-2; D may be TRBD1 (6 bases). The CDR3 consists of 15 residues. The V end was cut by 0 bases, the J end by 0 bases, with 9 bases between. Germline CDR1 and CDR2: SGDLS and YYNGEE. The variable domain in full, completed from reference TRBV9 and TRBJ1-2, reads DSGVTQTPKHLITATGQRVTLRCSPRSGDLSVYWYQQSLDQGLQFLIQYYNGEERAKGNILERFSAQQFPDLHSELNLSSLELGDSALYFCASSVAGDANYGYTFGSGTRLTVV.

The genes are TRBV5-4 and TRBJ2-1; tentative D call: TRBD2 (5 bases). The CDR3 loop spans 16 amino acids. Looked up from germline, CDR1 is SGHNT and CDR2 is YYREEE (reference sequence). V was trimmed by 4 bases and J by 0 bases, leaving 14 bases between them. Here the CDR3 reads CASSDYPVSSYNEQFF. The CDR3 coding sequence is TGTGCCAGCAGCGACTACCCTGTAAGCTCCTACAATGAGCAGTTCTTC.

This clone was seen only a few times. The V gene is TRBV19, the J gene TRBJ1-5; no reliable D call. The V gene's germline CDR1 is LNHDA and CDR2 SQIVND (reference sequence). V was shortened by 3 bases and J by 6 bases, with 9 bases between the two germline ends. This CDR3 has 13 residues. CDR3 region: CASSIGVSQPQHF. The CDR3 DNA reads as TGTGCCAGTAGTATCGGGGTTTCTCAGCCCCAGCATTTT.

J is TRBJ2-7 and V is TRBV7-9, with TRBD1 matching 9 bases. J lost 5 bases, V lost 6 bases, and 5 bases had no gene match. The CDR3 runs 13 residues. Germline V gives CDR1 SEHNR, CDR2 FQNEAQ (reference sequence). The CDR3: CASRGQGTHEQYF. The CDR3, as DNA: TGTGCCAGCAGGGGACAGGGAACCCACGAGCAGTACTTC.

CDR3 residues: CASSESWTDQETQYF. The CDR3 DNA is TGCGCCAGCAGTGAGTCGTGGACAGACCAAGAGACCCAGTACTTC. The chain is built from TRBV10-2 and TRBJ2-5, with D maybe TRBD1 (6 bases). V gave up 0 bases and J gave up 0 bases, with 8 bases separating them. There are 15 residues in the CDR3. Germline V gives CDR1 WSHSY, CDR2 SAAADI.

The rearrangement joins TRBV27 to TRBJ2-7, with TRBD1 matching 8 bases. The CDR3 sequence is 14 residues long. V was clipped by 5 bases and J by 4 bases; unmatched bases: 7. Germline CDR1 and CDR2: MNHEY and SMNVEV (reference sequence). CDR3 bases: TGTGCCAGCAGTACAGGGGGGATCTTTTACGAGCAGTACTTC. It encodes CASSTGGIFYEQYF.

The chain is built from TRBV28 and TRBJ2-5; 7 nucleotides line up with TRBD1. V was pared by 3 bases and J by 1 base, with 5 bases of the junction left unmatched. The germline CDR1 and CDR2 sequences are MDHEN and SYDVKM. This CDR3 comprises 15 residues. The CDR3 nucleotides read TGTGCCAGCAGTTTTAGGGACAGAGCCCAAGAGACCCAGTACTTC. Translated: CASSFRDRAQETQYF.

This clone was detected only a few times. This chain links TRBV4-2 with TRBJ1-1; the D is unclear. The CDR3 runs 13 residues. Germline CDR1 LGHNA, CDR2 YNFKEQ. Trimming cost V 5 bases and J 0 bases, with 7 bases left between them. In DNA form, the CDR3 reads TGTGCCAGCAGCTTATATTTGAACACTGAAGCTTTCTTT. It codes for CASSLYLNTEAFF.